This T cell receptor (beta chain) originates from a study of T cell responses to AZD1222 COVID-19 vaccine. Notes on the study in general: The peak T cell response came first, and repertoires were sampled only after it. Regions 160-218 and 743-854 held dominance among vaccine-associated CD4 TCRs, which spanned spike. In a largely white British group with more females than males, clonal diversity was possibly underestimated. Rises in breadth and depth of Spike-specific TCRs came after two AZD1222 doses.

The table came from immunoSEQ multiplex PCR; TCRdb's copy has only in-frame clones and leaves some out. The table lists more than 95,000 clones, around nine tenths of them singletons. The CDR3 is made up of 20 amino acids. The ends lost 3 bases at V and 4 bases at J; junction bases unmatched: 20. Germline CDR1 reads SGDLS; CDR2 reads YYNGEE. Concerning this clone itself: What it binds is not known.

This receptor was taken from an adult in good health. This specimen was peripheral blood, taken on day 0 of AZD1222 vaccination. V is TRBV9 and J is TRBJ2-2, with 8 bases identical to TRBD2. The CDR3 sequence: CASSEKGLVGGFTGTGELFF. The CDR3, as DNA: TGTGCCAGCAGCGAAAAGGGACTAGTGGGGGGTTTTACCGGCACCGGGGAGCTGTTTTTT.